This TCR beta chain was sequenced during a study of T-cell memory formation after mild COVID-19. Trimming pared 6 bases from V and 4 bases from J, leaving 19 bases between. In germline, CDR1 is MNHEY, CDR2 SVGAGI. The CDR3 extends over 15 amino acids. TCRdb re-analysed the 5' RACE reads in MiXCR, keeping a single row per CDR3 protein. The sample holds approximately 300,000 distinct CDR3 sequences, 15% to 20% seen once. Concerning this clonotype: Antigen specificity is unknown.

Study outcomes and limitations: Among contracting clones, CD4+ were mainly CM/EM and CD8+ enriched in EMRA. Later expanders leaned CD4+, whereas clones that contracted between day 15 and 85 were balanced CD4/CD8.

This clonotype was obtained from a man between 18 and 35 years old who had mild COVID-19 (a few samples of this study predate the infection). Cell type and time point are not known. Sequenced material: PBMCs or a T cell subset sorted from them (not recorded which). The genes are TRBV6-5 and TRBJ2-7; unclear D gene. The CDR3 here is CASRSSGVFGYEQYV. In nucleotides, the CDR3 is TGTGCCAGCAGGTCTAGTGGAGTGTTTGGGTACGAGCAGTACGTC.